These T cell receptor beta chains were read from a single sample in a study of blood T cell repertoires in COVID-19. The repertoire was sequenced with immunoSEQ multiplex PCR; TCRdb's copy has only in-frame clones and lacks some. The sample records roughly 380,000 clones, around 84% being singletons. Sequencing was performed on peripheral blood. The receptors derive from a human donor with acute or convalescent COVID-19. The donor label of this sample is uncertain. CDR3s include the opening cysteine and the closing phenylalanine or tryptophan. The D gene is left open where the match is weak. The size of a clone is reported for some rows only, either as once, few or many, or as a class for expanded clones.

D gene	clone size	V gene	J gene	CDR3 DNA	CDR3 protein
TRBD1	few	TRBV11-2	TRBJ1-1	TGTGCCAGCAGCTTAGGCAGGGGGCGCGGGGCTTCTGAAGCTTTCTTT	CASSLGRGRGASEAFF
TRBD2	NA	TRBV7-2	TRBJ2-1	TGTGCCAGCAGCTTGACTAGCGGGGGGCGAATGGCCTACAATGAGCAGTTCTTC	CASSLTSGGRMAYNEQFF
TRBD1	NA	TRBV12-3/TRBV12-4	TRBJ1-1	TGTGCCAGCAGTGTGACAGGGTATGCTGAAGCTTTCTTT	CASSVTGYAEAFF
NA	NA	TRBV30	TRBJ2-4	TGTGCCTGGAGTGTACGTGGTAGCGGTGCCATTCAGTACTTC	CAWSVRGSGAIQYF
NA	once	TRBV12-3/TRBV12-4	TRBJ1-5	TGTGCCAGGGCAAAGGGGCCAAATCAGCCCCAGCATTTT	CARAKGPNQPQHF
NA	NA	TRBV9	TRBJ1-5	TGTGCCAGCAGCCCGGGCCAGGGGACTAGCAATCAGCCCCAGCATTTT	CASSPGQGTSNQPQHF
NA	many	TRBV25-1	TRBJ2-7	TGTGCCAGCAGTTTCGCCTACGAGCAGTACTTC	CASSFAYEQYF
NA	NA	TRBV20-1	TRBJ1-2	TGCAGTGCTCCCCGGAGGGCATCCTACACCTTC	CSAPRRASYTF
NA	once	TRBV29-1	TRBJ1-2	TGCAGCGTTGAAGGCCCGACAGCTAACTATGGCTACACCTTC	CSVEGPTANYGYTF
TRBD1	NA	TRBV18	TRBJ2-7	TGTGCCAGCTCAAAGGGACAGAGCTCCTACGAGCAGTACTTC	CASSKGQSSYEQYF
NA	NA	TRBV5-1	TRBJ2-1	TGCGCCAGCAGCTTAACCCTAGAGGAGCAGTTCTTC	CASSLTLEEQFF
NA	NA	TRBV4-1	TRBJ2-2	TGCGCCAGCAGCCAGCTAGCTGTCAGACCTAACACCGGGGAGCTGTTTTTT	CASSQLAVRPNTGELFF
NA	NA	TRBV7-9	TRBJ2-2	TGTGCCAGCAGCTTAGGGTGGGGCTCCTCGAACACCGGGGAGCTGTTTTTT	CASSLGWGSSNTGELFF
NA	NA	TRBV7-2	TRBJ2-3	TGTGCCAGCAGCTTAACGGGGAGCTTTGCGGATACGCAGTATTTT	CASSLTGSFADTQYF
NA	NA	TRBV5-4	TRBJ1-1	TGTGCCAGCAGCTTGCTGTCTTCACAGAGGAACACTGAAGCTTTCTTT	CASSLLSSQRNTEAFF
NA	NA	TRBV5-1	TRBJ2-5	TGCGCCAGCAGCTTTACAGATCAAGAGACCCAGTACTTC	CASSFTDQETQYF
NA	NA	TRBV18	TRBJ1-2	TGTGCCAGCTCACCAGACGCCGGGGGGGAAAGTGGCTACACCTTC	CASSPDAGGESGYTF
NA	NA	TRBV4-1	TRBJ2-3	TGCGCCAGCAGCCAATCCCCTAGCTCAGATACGCAGTATTTT	CASSQSPSSDTQYF
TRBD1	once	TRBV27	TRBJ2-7	TGTGCCAGCAGTTTAGGGGTAGGGACAGGGATATACGAGCAGTACTTC	CASSLGVGTGIYEQYF
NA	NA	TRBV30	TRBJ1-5	TGTGCCTGGAGTTACACATACAATCAGCCCCAGCATTTT	CAWSYTYNQPQHF
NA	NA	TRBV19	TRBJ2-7	TGTGCCAGTAGGCCCACAGTAGACTCCTACGAGCAGTACTTC	CASRPTVDSYEQYF
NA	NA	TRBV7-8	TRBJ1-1	TGTGCCAGCAGCTTAGAGTTAGTAACCACTGAAGCTTTCTTT	CASSLELVTTEAFF
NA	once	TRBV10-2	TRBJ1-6	TGCGCCAGCCACGGACAGAGCTCCTATAATTCACCCCTCCACTTT	CASHGQSSYNSPLHF
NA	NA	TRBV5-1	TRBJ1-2	TGCGCCAGCAGCTTGGGGCAGGGAGGCTATGGCTACACCTTC	CASSLGQGGYGYTF